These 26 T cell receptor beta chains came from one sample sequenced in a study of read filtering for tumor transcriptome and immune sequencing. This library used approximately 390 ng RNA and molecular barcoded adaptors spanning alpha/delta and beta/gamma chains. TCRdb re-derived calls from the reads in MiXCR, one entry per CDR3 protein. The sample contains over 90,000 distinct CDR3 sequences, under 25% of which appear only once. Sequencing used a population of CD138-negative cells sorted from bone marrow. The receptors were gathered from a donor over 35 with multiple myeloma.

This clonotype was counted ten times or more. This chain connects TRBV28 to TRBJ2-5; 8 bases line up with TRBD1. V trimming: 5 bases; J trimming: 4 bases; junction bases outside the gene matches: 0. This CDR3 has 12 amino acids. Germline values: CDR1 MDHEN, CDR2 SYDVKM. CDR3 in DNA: TGTGCCAGCAGTGGACAGGGAGAGACCCAGTACTTC. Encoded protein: CASSGQGETQYF.

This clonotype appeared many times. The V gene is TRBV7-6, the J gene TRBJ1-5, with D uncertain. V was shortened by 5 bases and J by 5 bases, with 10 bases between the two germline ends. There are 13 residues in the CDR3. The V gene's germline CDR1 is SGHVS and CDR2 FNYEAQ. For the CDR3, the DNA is TGTGCCAGCAGCCACGACACCTATCAGCCCCAGCATTTT. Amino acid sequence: CASSHDTYQPQHF.

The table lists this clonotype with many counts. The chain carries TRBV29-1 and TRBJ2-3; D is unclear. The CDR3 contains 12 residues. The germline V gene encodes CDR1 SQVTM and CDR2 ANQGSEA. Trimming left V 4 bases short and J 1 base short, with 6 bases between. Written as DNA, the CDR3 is TGCAGCGTTGCAATCGGCACAGATACGCAGTATTTT. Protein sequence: CSVAIGTDTQYF.

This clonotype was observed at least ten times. The CDR3 coding sequence is TGTGCCAGCAGTGGGTACGGGCCCCAGCATTTT. It yields the protein CASSGYGPQHF. The chain couples TRBV6-2 or TRBV6-3 to TRBJ1-5, with unresolved D. V was trimmed by 5 bases and J by 9 bases, leaving 8 bases between them. The CDR3 has 11 amino acids. Germline assignment: CDR1 MNHEY and CDR2 SVGEGT.

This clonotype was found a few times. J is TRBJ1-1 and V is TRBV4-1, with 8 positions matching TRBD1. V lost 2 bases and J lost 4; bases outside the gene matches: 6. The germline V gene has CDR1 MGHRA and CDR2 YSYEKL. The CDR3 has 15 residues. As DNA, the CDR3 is TGCGCCAGCAGCCAACGGACAGGGTTTAGCACTGAAGCTTTCTTT. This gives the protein CASSQRTGFSTEAFF.

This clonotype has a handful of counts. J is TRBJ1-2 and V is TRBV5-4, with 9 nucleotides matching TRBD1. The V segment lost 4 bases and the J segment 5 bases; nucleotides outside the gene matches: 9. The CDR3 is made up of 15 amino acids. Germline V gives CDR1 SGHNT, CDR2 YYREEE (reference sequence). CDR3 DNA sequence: TGTGCCAGCAGCGGAGGGACAGGGCTTGGGTATGGCTACACCTTC. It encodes CASSGGTGLGYGYTF.

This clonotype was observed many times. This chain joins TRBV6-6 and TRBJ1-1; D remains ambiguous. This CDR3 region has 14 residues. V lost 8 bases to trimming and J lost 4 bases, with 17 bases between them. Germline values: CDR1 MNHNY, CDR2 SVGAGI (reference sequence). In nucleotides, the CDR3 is TGTGCCAGCTCCTACGGGGTACTGAGCACTGAAGCTTTCTTT. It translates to CASSYGVLSTEAFF.

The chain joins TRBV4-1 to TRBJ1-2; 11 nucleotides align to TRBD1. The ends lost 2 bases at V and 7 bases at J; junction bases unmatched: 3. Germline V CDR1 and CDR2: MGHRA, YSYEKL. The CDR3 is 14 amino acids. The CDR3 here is CASSQRDRGTGYTF. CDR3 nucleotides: TGCGCCAGCAGCCAAAGGGACAGGGGGACTGGCTACACCTTC.

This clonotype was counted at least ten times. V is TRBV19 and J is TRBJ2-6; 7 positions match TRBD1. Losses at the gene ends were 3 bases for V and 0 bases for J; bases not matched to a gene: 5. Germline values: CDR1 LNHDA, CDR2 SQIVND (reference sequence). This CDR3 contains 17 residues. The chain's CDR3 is CASSIDRVSSGANVLTF. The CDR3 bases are TGTGCCAGTAGTATCGACAGGGTTAGCTCTGGGGCCAACGTCCTGACTTTC.

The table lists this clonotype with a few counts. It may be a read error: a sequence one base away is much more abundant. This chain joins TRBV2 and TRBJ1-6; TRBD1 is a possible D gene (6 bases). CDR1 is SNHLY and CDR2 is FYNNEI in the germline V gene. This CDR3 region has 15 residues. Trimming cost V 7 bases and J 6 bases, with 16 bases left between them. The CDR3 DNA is TGTGCCAGCAATCCAGCGACAGGATTTAATTCACCCCTCCACTTT. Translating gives CASNPATGFNSPLHF. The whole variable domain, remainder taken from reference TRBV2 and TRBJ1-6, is EPEVTQTPSHQVTQMGQEVILRCVPISNHLYFYWYRQILGQKVEFLVSFYNNEISEKSEIFDDQFSVERPDGSNFTLKIRSTKLEDSAMYFCASNPATGFNSPLHFGNGTRLTVT.

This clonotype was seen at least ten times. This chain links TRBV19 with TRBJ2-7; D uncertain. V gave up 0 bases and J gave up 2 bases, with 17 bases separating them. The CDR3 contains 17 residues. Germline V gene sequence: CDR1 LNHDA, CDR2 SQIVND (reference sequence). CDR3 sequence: CASSIEGGANPTYEQYF. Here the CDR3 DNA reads TGTGCCAGTAGTATAGAGGGCGGAGCGAACCCTACCTACGAGCAGTACTTC.

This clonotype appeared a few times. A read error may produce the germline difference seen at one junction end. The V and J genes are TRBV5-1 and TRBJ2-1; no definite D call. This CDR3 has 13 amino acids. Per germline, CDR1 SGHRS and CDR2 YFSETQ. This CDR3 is CASRWGAYNERFF. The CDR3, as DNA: TGCGCCAGCAGGTGGGGTGCCTACAATGAGCGGTTCTTC.

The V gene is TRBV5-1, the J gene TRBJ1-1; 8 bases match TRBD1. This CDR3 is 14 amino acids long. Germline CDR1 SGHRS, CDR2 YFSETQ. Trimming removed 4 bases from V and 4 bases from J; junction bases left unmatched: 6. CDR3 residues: CASSGHRGSTEAFF. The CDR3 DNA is TGCGCCAGCAGCGGCCACAGGGGGAGCACTGAAGCTTTCTTT.

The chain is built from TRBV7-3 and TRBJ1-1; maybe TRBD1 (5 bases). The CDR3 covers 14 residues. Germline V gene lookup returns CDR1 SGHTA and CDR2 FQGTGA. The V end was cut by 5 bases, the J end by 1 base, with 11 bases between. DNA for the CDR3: TGTGCCAGCAGCCCTGCAAGGGGGAACACTGAAGCTTTCTTT. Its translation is CASSPARGNTEAFF.

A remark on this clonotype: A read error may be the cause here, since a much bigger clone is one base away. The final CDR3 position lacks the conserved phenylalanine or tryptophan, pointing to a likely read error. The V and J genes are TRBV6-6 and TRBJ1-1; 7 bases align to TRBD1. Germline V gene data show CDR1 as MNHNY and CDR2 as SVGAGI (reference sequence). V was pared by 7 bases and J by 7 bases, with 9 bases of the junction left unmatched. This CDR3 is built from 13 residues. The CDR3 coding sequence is TGTGCCAGCACCCTATTACAGGGGTTTGAAGCTTTCTCT. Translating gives CASTLLQGFEAFS.

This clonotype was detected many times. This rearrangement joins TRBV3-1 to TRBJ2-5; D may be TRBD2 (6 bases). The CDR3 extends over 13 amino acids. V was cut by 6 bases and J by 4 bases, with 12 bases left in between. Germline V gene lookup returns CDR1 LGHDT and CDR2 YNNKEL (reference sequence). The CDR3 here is CASRPIGGETQYF. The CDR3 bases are TGTGCCAGCAGGCCCATCGGGGGAGAGACCCAGTACTTC.

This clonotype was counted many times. CDR3 sequence reads: CASSQEIRNTEAFF. The CDR3 region has the DNA TGTGCCAGCAGCCAAGAAATCAGGAACACTGAAGCTTTCTTT. The chain carries TRBV3-1 and TRBJ1-1, with D unresolved. CDR1 is LGHDT and CDR2 is YNNKEL in the germline V gene (reference sequence). V lost 0 bases, J lost 1 base, and 6 bases lay in between. This CDR3 has 14 amino acids.

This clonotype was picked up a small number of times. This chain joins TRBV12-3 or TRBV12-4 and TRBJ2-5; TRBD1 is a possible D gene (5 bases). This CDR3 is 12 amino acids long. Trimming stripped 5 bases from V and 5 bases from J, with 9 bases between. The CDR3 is CASSRQRETQYF. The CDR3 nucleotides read TGTGCCAGCAGTAGACAGAGGGAGACCCAGTACTTC.

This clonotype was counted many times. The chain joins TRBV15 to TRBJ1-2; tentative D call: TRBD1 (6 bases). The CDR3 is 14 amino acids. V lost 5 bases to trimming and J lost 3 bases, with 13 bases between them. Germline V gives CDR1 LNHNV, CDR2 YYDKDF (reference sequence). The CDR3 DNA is TGTGCCACCAGCCGGACAGAAAGCTACTATGGCTACACCTTC. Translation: CATSRTESYYGYTF. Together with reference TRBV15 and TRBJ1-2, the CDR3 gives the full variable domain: DAMVIQNPRYQVTQFGKPVTLSCSQTLNHNVMYWYQQKSSQAPKLLFHYYDKDFNNEADTPDNFQSRRPNTSFCFLDIRSPGLGDTAMYLCATSRTESYYGYTFGSGTRLTVV.

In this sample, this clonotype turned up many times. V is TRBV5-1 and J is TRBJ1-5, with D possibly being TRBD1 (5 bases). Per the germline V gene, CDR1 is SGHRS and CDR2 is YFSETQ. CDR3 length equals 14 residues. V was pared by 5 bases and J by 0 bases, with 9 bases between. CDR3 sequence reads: CASREGYSNQPQHF. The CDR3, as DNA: TGCGCCAGCAGAGAGGGGTATAGCAATCAGCCCCAGCATTTT.

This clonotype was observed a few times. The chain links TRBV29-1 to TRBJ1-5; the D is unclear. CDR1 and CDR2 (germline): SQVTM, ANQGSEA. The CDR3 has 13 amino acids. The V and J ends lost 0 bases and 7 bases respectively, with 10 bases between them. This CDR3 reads CSVEEPGRQPQHF. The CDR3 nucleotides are TGCAGCGTTGAAGAGCCCGGTCGACAGCCCCAGCATTTT.

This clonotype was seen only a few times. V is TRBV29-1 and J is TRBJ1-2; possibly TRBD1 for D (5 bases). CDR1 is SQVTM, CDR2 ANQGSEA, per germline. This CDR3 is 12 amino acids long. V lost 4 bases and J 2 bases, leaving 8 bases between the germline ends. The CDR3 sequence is CSVVTGNYGYTF. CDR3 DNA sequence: TGCAGCGTTGTCACAGGAAACTATGGCTACACCTTC.

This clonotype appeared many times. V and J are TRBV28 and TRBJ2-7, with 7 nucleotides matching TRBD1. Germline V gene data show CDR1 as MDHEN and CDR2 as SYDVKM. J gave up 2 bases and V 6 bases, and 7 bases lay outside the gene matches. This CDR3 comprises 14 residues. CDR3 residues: CASRKGGTTYEQYF. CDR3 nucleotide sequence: TGTGCCAGCAGGAAAGGGGGCACCACCTACGAGCAGTACTTC.

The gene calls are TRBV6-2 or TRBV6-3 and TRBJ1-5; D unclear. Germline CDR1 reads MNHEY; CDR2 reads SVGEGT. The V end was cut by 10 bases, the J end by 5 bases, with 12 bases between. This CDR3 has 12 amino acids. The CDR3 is CAIQKLYQPQHF. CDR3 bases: TGTGCCATCCAAAAGCTATATCAGCCCCAGCATTTT.

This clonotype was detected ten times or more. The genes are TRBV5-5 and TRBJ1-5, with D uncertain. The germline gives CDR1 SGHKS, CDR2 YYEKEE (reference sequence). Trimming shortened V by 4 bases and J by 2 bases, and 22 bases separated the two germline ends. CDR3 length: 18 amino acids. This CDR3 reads CASSPAVPPIMGNQPQHF. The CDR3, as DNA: TGTGCCAGCAGCCCAGCGGTGCCCCCTATTATGGGCAATCAGCCCCAGCATTTT.

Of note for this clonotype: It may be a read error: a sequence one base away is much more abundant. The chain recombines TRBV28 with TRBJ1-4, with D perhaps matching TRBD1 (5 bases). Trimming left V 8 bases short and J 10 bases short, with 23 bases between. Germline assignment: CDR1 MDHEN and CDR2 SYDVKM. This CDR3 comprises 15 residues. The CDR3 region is CASGILGGAEGKLFF. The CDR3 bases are TGTGCCAGCGGCATTTTGGGTGGGGCTGAAGGAAAACTGTTTTTT.